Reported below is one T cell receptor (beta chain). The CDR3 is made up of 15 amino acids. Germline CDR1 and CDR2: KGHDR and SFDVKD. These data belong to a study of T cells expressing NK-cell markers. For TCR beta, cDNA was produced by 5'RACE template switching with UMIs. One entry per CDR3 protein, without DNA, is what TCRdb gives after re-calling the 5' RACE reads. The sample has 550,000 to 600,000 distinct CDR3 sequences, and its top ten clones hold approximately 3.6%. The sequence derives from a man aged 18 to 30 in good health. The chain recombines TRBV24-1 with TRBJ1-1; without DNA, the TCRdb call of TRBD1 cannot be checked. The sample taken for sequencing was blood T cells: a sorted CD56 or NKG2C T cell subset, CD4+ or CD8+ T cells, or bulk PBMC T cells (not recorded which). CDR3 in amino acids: CATSDWDDGTGGAFF.